A single sample gave rise to the 11 T cell receptor beta chains below, sequenced in a study of regulatory T cells in long-lasting Graves disease. Time point: persistent/refractory GD, antithyroid drugs over 5 years with positive TRAb. PBMC-derived RNA was used for the TCR library. Library construction for TCR beta used iRepertoire HTBI primers and Arm-PCR of CDR3 regions. TCRdb ran MiXCR on the multiplex PCR reads and lists one entry per CDR3 protein. The repertoire holds approximately 470,000 distinct CDR3 sequences, with less than 25% as singletons. This specimen was peripheral blood mononuclear cells (PBMCs), taken when the disease was refractory, from a patient treated with antithyroid drugs. The receptors stem from a female donor with Graves disease.

The chain is built from TRBV6-5 and TRBJ2-5; D is uncertain. CDR3 length: 13 residues. V lost 2 bases, J lost 9 bases, and 13 bases lay in between. The V gene's germline CDR1 is MNHEY and CDR2 SVGAGI. CDR3 residues: CASSYGRNGPQYF. CDR3 bases: TGTGCCAGCAGTTACGGCCGCAACGGGCCCCAGTACTTC.

In its sample, this clonotype was seen many times. The chain employs TRBV7-9 and TRBJ2-5, with 7 positions matching TRBD2. Germline V CDR1 and CDR2: SEHNR, FQNEAQ (reference sequence). V lost 3 bases, J lost 5 bases, and 9 bases stayed unmatched. The CDR3 runs to 15 residues. The CDR3 DNA follows: TGTGCCAGCAGCTTTCCAGGACCCGGGGGGGAGACCCAGTACTTC. Translating it yields CASSFPGPGGETQYF.

This clonotype was recorded many times. The chain has TRBV20-1 and TRBJ1-2; perhaps TRBD1 as D (5 bases). This CDR3 is built from 14 residues. Germline lookup yields CDR1 DFQATT and CDR2 SNEGSKA (reference sequence). Trimming left V 6 bases short and J 4 bases short, with 18 bases between. As DNA, the CDR3 is TGCAGTGCAACATACCGGGACCTGGGCTATGGCTACACCTTC. It specifies CSATYRDLGYGYTF.

This rearrangement joins TRBV30 to TRBJ2-1; D ambiguous. Germline V lookup: CDR1 GTSNPN, CDR2 SVGIG (reference sequence). The CDR3 spans 12 residues. V shed 0 bases and J shed 6 bases, with 6 bases lying between them. The CDR3 nucleotides are TGTGCCTGGAGTGTCCGGTTCAATGAGCAGTTCTTC. It translates to CAWSVRFNEQFF.

This clonotype came up many times. The chain has TRBV9 and TRBJ1-4; 7 nucleotides match TRBD1. Trimming removed 2 bases from V and 3 bases from J; junction bases left unmatched: 1. Germline CDR1 is SGDLS and CDR2 is YYNGEE. The CDR3 loop spans 14 amino acids. DNA of the CDR3: TGTGCCAGCAGCGTGGGGACAGCTAATGAAAAACTGTTTTTT. It is translated as CASSVGTANEKLFF.

Comment on this clonotype: A read error is possible here, since a much larger clone lies one base away. This chain joins TRBV6-2 or TRBV6-3 and TRBJ2-5; the D is unclear. CDR3 size: 13 residues. Trimming took 5 bases from V and 4 from J, leaving 11 bases between them. The germline CDR1 and CDR2 sequences are MNHEY and SVGEGT. This chain's CDR3 is CASSPPSTETQYF. As DNA, the CDR3 is TGTGCCAGCAGTCCCCCCTCCACAGAGACCCAGTACTTC.

This clonotype was seen many times. V is TRBV3-2 and J is TRBJ2-5. TRBV3-2 is an annotated pseudogene. CDR3 size: 15 residues. The CDR3 region is CASSQDQQTQETQYF. Written as DNA, the CDR3 is TGTGCCAGCAGCCAAGATCAACAGACCCAAGAGACCCAGTACTTC.

This clonotype was seen repeatedly, ten times or more. The genes are TRBV6-5 and TRBJ1-2; D gene uncertain. CDR3 length equals 13 residues. V was trimmed by 2 bases and J by 2 bases, leaving 6 bases between them. Germline-derived CDR1 and CDR2 are MNHEY and SVGAGI. CDR3 residues: CASSYAGNYGYTF. In DNA form, the CDR3 reads TGTGCCAGCAGTTACGCGGGGAACTATGGCTACACCTTC.

The V gene is TRBV10-3, the J gene TRBJ2-5; D uncertain. The CDR3 runs to 12 residues. V shed 4 bases and J shed 5 bases, with 8 bases lying between them. Germline V gives CDR1 ENHRY, CDR2 SYGVKD. CDR3 DNA: TGTGCCATCAGTGCCGGAGCGGAGACCCAGTACTTC. Its protein is CAISAGAETQYF.

The chain combines TRBV24-1 with TRBJ1-1; weak D call: TRBD1 (5 bases). V was pared by 4 bases and J by 11 bases, with 19 bases between. CDR3 length equals 14 residues. Looked up from germline, CDR1 is KGHDR and CDR2 is SFDVKD. CDR3 residues: CATSDQGHPAGAFF. The CDR3 DNA sequence: TGTGCCACCAGTGACCAAGGACATCCAGCGGGGGCTTTCTTT.

V usage is TRBV7-9 and J usage is TRBJ1-2; 7 bases map to TRBD1. CDR3 length: 13 residues. CDR1 is SEHNR and CDR2 is FQNEAQ in the germline V gene (reference sequence). V was pared by 3 bases and J by 7 bases, with 5 bases of the junction left unmatched. CDR3 region: CASSLEGALGYTF. Here the CDR3 DNA reads TGTGCCAGCAGCTTGGAGGGGGCGCTTGGCTACACCTTC.